Below are 22 T cell receptor beta chains sequenced from a single sample in a study of T cells after yellow fever vaccination. TCRdb processed the 5' RACE reads anew with MiXCR; each CDR3 protein has one entry. The profile shows 200,000 to 250,000 distinct CDR3 sequences, about 3% of them singletons. Sequencing used CD4+ T cells sorted from PBMCs, obtained 10 days after the yellow fever booster vaccination. All receptors derive from a young man who received the YFV17D yellow fever vaccine.

The sample holds a few counts of this clonotype. The CDR3 DNA is TGTGCCAGCAGCTTGGGGGCAGGCGACCCTAGCACAGATACGCAGTATTTT. This codes for CASSLGAGDPSTDTQYF. The gene calls are TRBV5-6 and TRBJ2-3; no firm D call. With 0 bases removed from V and 0 bases from J, the gap between germline ends came to 14 bases. The germline CDR1 and CDR2 sequences are SGHDT and YYEEEE. This CDR3 contains 17 residues.

The sample holds many counts of this clonotype. This sequence joins TRBV6-2 or TRBV6-3 and TRBJ2-7; TRBD2 aligns across 13 bases. J was trimmed by 5 bases and V by 10 bases; bases with no gene match: 14. CDR1 and CDR2 (germline): MNHEY, SVGEGT. This CDR3 has 16 amino acids. CDR3 in amino acids: CATETSGGPRNHEQYV. CDR3 nucleotide sequence: TGTGCCACTGAGACTAGCGGGGGGCCTAGGAACCACGAGCAGTACGTC.

Many counts were recorded for this clonotype. This chain links TRBV6-2 or TRBV6-3 with TRBJ2-7; 8 bases agree with TRBD1. The junction had 19 bases not matched to a gene; V was cut back by 5 bases and J by 4 bases. The V gene's germline CDR1 is MNHEY and CDR2 SVGEGT. The CDR3 loop spans 18 amino acids. CDR3: CASSPRTGLQVREYEQYF. CDR3 nucleotides: TGTGCCAGCAGTCCCCGGACAGGGCTCCAAGTTCGGGAATACGAGCAGTACTTC.

This clonotype has ten or more counts. The chain recombines TRBV10-3 with TRBJ2-7; D not resolved. Trimming removed 4 bases from V and 0 bases from J, with 7 bases in between. The CDR3 has 13 amino acids. Germline V gene lookup returns CDR1 ENHRY and CDR2 SYGVKD. The CDR3 DNA follows: TGTGCCATCAGTGGGCAGATCTCCTACGAGCAGTACTTC. Its protein product is CAISGQISYEQYF.

This clonotype was observed many times. The chain employs TRBV20-1 and TRBJ2-4; D may be TRBD1 (5 bases). V lost 6 bases, J lost 1 base, and 10 bases lay in between. Germline V lookup: CDR1 DFQATT, CDR2 SNEGSKA (reference sequence). The CDR3 is 13 residues long. The CDR3 loop is CSADPGAKNIQYF. DNA of the CDR3: TGCAGTGCCGACCCAGGGGCCAAAAACATTCAGTACTTC.

This clonotype has a count of ten or more. This chain connects TRBV7-2 to TRBJ2-3, with TRBD1 matching over 9 bases. With 5 bases clipped from V and 13 bases from J, the junction kept 10 bases outside the gene matches. Per the germline V gene, CDR1 is SGHTA and CDR2 is FQGNSA. This CDR3 spans 13 amino acids. The CDR3 is CASSVGTGRAKYF. In nucleotides, the CDR3 is TGTGCCAGCAGCGTAGGGACAGGGAGGGCGAAGTATTTT.

This clonotype was counted many times. The rearrangement uses TRBV5-5 and TRBJ2-3; unclear D gene. The germline V gene has CDR1 SGHKS and CDR2 YYEKEE (reference sequence). This CDR3 has 15 residues. The V end lost 4 bases, the J end lost 0 bases, and 12 bases lay between the germline ends. This CDR3 is CASSPPPTSTDTQYF. CDR3 nucleotides: TGTGCCAGCAGCCCCCCCCCGACCAGCACAGATACGCAGTATTTT.

This clonotype was seen repeatedly, ten times or more. The V and J genes are TRBV6-5 and TRBJ2-1, with D hard to call. The CDR3 is 12 amino acids. The V gene lost 7 bases and the J gene lost 0 bases, with 4 bases spanning the gap. Germline V gene sequence: CDR1 MNHEY, CDR2 SVGAGI. The CDR3 bases are TGTGCCAGCAAGAGCTCCTACAATGAGCAGTTCTTC. This encodes CASKSSYNEQFF.

V and J are TRBV7-2 and TRBJ2-6; 11 positions match TRBD2. Unmatched junction bases numbered 8, after V lost 5 bases and J lost 2 bases. This CDR3 comprises 18 residues. Germline CDR1 SGHTA, CDR2 FQGNSA. In DNA form, the CDR3 reads TGTGCCAGCAGCCCCGATAGCGGGGGGGCGGCTGGGGCCAACGTCCTGACTTTC. It specifies CASSPDSGGAAGANVLTF. Supplemented by reference TRBV7-2 and TRBJ2-6, the full variable domain reads GAGVSQSPSNKVTEKGKDVELRCDPISGHTALYWYRQSLGQGLEFLIYFQGNSAPDKSGLPSDRFSAERTGGSVSTLTIQRTQQEDSAVYLCASSPDSGGAAGANVLTFGAGSRLTVL.

This clonotype was found many times. The chain uses TRBV20-1 and TRBJ1-3; a weak D match, TRBD1 (5 bases). Trimming shortened V by 6 bases and J by 4 bases, and 13 bases separated the two germline ends. CDR1 is DFQATT, CDR2 SNEGSKA, per germline (reference sequence). The CDR3 is 13 amino acids. This CDR3 is CSAASEGGNTIYF. The CDR3 DNA sequence: TGCAGTGCAGCAAGCGAGGGGGGAAACACCATATATTTT.

This clonotype was seen at least ten times. This rearrangement joins TRBV7-2 to TRBJ1-6; 7 bases fit TRBD1. The ends lost 8 bases at V and 2 bases at J; junction bases unmatched: 3. Germline V lookup: CDR1 SGHTA, CDR2 FQGNSA. The CDR3 runs 14 residues. CDR3 region: CASAGQAYNSPLHF. In nucleotides, the CDR3 is TGTGCCAGCGCCGGACAGGCCTATAATTCACCCCTCCACTTT.

There are many counts of this clonotype. The rearrangement links TRBV5-1 to TRBJ1-3; TRBD1 agrees at 9 bases. CDR3 length: 15 amino acids. Germline V gives CDR1 SGHRS, CDR2 YFSETQ. J gave up 2 bases and V 4 bases, and 4 bases lay outside the gene matches. The CDR3 reads CASSQGQGAGNTIYF. In nucleotides, the CDR3 is TGCGCCAGCAGCCAGGGACAGGGAGCTGGAAACACCATATATTTT. The whole variable domain, filled in from reference TRBV5-1 and TRBJ1-3, reads KAGVTQTPRYLIKTRGQQVTLSCSPISGHRSVSWYQQTPGQGLQFLFEYFSETQRNKGNFPGRFSGRQFSNSRSEMNVSTLELGDSALYLCASSQGQGAGNTIYFGEGSWLTVV.

This clonotype has at least ten counts. The V gene is TRBV7-2, the J gene TRBJ2-1; possible D gene TRBD1, 7 bases. With 4 bases removed from V and 9 bases from J, the gap between germline ends came to 22 bases. CDR1 SGHTA and CDR2 FQGNSA come from the germline V gene. The CDR3 covers 16 residues. In DNA form, the CDR3 reads TGTGCCAGCAGCTACCCTGGCAGGGGGGAACTATTTGAGCAGTTCTTC. Its protein product is CASSYPGRGELFEQFF.

The chain uses TRBV6-6 and TRBJ2-1; the D gene is possibly TRBD2 (7 bases). The CDR3 is 16 residues long. Deletions cut 0 bases from V and 8 bases from J, with 17 bases between. Germline CDR1 reads MNHNY; CDR2 reads SVGAGI (reference sequence). The chain's CDR3 is CASSYSGAGAPHEQFF. Written as DNA, the CDR3 is TGTGCCAGCAGTTACTCGGGTGCGGGGGCTCCCCATGAGCAGTTCTTC.

In this sample, this clonotype turned up many times. The chain uses TRBV5-1 and TRBJ2-7; D gene uncertain. CDR3 length: 14 residues. From germline, CDR1 is SGHRS and CDR2 YFSETQ. The germline V and J ends were trimmed by 1 base and 2 bases, with 10 bases remaining between them. DNA for the CDR3: TGCGCCAGCAGCTTGCTCAGTCCAGCCTACGAGCAGTACTTC. Translated: CASSLLSPAYEQYF.

This clonotype was detected only a few times. The chain recombines TRBV19 with TRBJ1-2; D not certain. The germline V and J ends were trimmed by 3 bases and 0 bases, with 8 bases remaining between them. CDR3 size: 14 residues. Germline CDR1 reads LNHDA; CDR2 reads SQIVND (reference sequence). The CDR3 nucleotides read TGTGCCAGTAGTATGGACGTAGCTAACTATGGCTACACCTTC. Translation gives CASSMDVANYGYTF.

This clonotype was counted ten times or more. V gene TRBV7-3 combines with J gene TRBJ2-1, with D tentatively TRBD1 or TRBD2 (5 bases each). Trimming took off 2 bases at V and 9 bases at J, with 8 bases between the two ends. Germline V gene sequence: CDR1 SGHTA, CDR2 FQGTGA. This CDR3 region has 12 residues. CDR3 nucleotide sequence: TGTGCCAGCAGCTTACCCGGGGCTGAGCAGTTCTTC. This sequence encodes CASSLPGAEQFF.

This clonotype showed up just a few times. The rearrangement links TRBV10-3 to TRBJ1-3; D is possibly TRBD1 (5 bases). Germline loops: CDR1 ENHRY, CDR2 SYGVKD. The CDR3 totals 14 residues. Deletions cut 6 bases from V and 3 bases from J, with 12 bases between. For the CDR3, the DNA is TGTGCCATCAGACCAGGGACGGATGGAAACACCATATATTTT. It is translated as CAIRPGTDGNTIYF.

Many counts were recorded for this clonotype. The V and J genes are TRBV12-3 or TRBV12-4 and TRBJ1-6; TRBD1 aligns across 7 bases. The trim removed 8 bases at V and 8 bases at J, leaving 6 bases unmatched. The CDR3 is 13 amino acids. The CDR3 region is CASRRGFDSPLHF. The CDR3 DNA reads as TGTGCCAGCCGCAGGGGGTTCGATTCACCCCTCCACTTT.

This rearrangement joins TRBV18 to TRBJ1-4, with 7 bases identical to TRBD1. Looked up from germline, CDR1 is KGHSH and CDR2 is LQKENI. The ends lost 2 bases at V and 8 bases at J; junction bases unmatched: 8. The CDR3 has 15 amino acids. The CDR3 loop is CASSPAGQLGEKLFF. DNA of the CDR3: TGTGCCAGCTCACCAGCGGGACAGCTGGGGGAAAAACTGTTTTTT.

In its sample, this clonotype was seen many times. The chain employs TRBV20-1 and TRBJ2-1; 9 bases fit TRBD2. The germline V gene has CDR1 DFQATT and CDR2 SNEGSKA (reference sequence). The ends lost 3 bases at V and 7 bases at J; junction bases unmatched: 7. The CDR3 runs to 14 residues. Written as DNA, the CDR3 is TGCAGTGCTAGGAGCGGGGGGCCTTGGAATGAGCAGTTCTTC. Amino acids: CSARSGGPWNEQFF.

This clonotype was seen repeatedly, ten times or more. The chain couples TRBV2 to TRBJ2-1; D not certain. CDR3 length: 14 amino acids. CDR1 is SNHLY, CDR2 FYNNEI, per germline. V lost 3 bases and J lost 6, with 12 bases in between. The chain's CDR3 is CASSESHLINEQFF. CDR3 in DNA: TGTGCCAGCAGTGAGTCTCACCTGATCAATGAGCAGTTCTTC.